What follows are 26 T cell receptor beta chains derived from one specimen sequenced in a study of tissue T cells after allogeneic stem cell transplantation. Measured with immunoSEQ multiplex PCR; TCRdb has only the in-frame clones, and not every one. The repertoire consists of 3,500 to 4,500 clones, with 59% occurring once and the leading ten covering 25% to 30%. The specimen was tissue from the ileum, collected at autopsy. Receptor source: a male donor older than 55 with lung cancer.

The chain's CDR3 is CASARTSVITDTQYF. DNA for the CDR3: TGCGCCAGCGCCAGGACTAGCGTTATCACAGATACGCAGTATTTT. The J gene is TRBJ2-3, the V gene TRBV10-1, with 9 bases identical to TRBD2. Germline V CDR1 and CDR2: WNHNN, SYGVQD (reference sequence). J was trimmed by 2 bases and V by 8 bases; bases with no gene match: 8. The CDR3 is made up of 15 amino acids.

The V gene is TRBV6-2 or TRBV6-3, the J gene TRBJ2-7; D is undetermined. The CDR3 is 13 amino acids. Germline assignment: CDR1 MNHEY and CDR2 SVGEGT. V was shortened by 4 bases and J by 6 bases, with 13 bases between the two germline ends. The CDR3 sequence: CASSSIPPVEQYF. CDR3 nucleotide sequence: TGTGCCAGCAGTTCTATCCCCCCCGTCGAGCAGTACTTC.

The DNA for the CDR3 is TGCGCCAGCAGCCAAGATGGGGGTTATACTGCCTATGGCTACACCTTC. Translating gives CASSQDGGYTAYGYTF. J is TRBJ1-2 and V is TRBV4-1, with a weak D call TRBD1 (5 bases). Deletions cut 0 bases from V and 4 bases from J, with 15 bases between. CDR3 length equals 16 residues. Germline assignment: CDR1 MGHRA and CDR2 YSYEKL.

The chain recombines TRBV5-4 with TRBJ1-1, with TRBD1 matching 11 bases. Unmatched junction bases numbered 7, after V lost 1 base and J lost 5 bases. Germline values: CDR1 SGHNT, CDR2 YYREEE (reference sequence). The CDR3 consists of 16 residues. Here the CDR3 reads CASSLPGQGVKTEAFF. CDR3 nucleotide sequence: TGTGCCAGCAGCTTGCCGGGACAGGGGGTAAAAACTGAAGCTTTCTTT.

The chain couples TRBV4-3 to TRBJ2-7, with a possible D match to TRBD2 (5 bases). This CDR3 is 17 amino acids long. Deletions cut 0 bases from V and 0 bases from J, with 15 bases between. Germline V gene data show CDR1 as LGHNA and CDR2 as YSLEER. The CDR3 coding sequence is TGCGCCAGCAGCCAAGACTGGACGGGAAGAAGCTCCTACGAGCAGTACTTC. Amino acids: CASSQDWTGRSSYEQYF.

The chain employs TRBV5-1 and TRBJ2-5; D tentatively reads TRBD1 or TRBD2 (5 bases each). CDR1 SGHRS and CDR2 YFSETQ come from the germline V gene. This CDR3 has 16 amino acids. V was trimmed by 0 bases and J by 2 bases, leaving 14 bases between them. In DNA form, the CDR3 reads TGCGCCAGCAGCTTGGCAGGGACCCCTCGGCAAGAGACCCAGTACTTC. This translates into CASSLAGTPRQETQYF.

This clone is judged large. This chain uses TRBV10-3 with TRBJ2-2; no firm D call. V shed 6 bases and J shed 0 bases, with 8 bases lying between them. This CDR3 region has 14 residues. Germline-derived CDR1 and CDR2 are ENHRY and SYGVKD. The CDR3 sequence is CAIRDSANTGELFF. The CDR3 DNA is TGTGCCATCAGGGATTCAGCGAACACCGGGGAGCTGTTTTTT.

The CDR3 region has the DNA TGTGCCAGCCTCCCCACCACGGGGGTGCGGGAAGCTTTCTTT. It is translated as CASLPTTGVREAFF. This rearrangement joins TRBV7-9 to TRBJ1-1; D might be TRBD1 (5 bases). Germline V gives CDR1 SEHNR, CDR2 FQNEAQ (reference sequence). V lost 8 bases and J 8 bases, leaving 21 bases between the germline ends. The CDR3 runs 14 residues.

The chain has TRBV28 and TRBJ2-3; D unresolved. The CDR3 covers 12 residues. V dropped 2 bases and J dropped 4 bases, with 4 bases sitting between them. Germline CDR1 is MDHEN and CDR2 is SYDVKM. The CDR3 is CASSLRSDTQYF. CDR3 coding DNA: TGTGCCAGCAGTTTAAGGTCAGATACGCAGTATTTT.

This clone has only a few counts. This chain links TRBV2 with TRBJ1-1; no clear D gene. There are 12 residues in the CDR3. V lost 8 bases and J lost 1, with 8 bases in between. Germline CDR1 and CDR2: SNHLY and FYNNEI. CDR3 sequence reads: CASAVPNTEAFF. In DNA form, the CDR3 reads TGTGCCAGCGCGGTTCCGAACACTGAAGCTTTCTTT.

V gene TRBV6-1 combines with J gene TRBJ1-5; TRBD1 might be the D (5 bases). Germline CDR1 MNHNS, CDR2 SASEGT. CDR3 length equals 13 residues. Trimming removed 7 bases at V and 7 bases at J, with 14 bases between. The CDR3 is CASTLGVGQPQHF. The CDR3 bases are TGTGCCAGCACGCTGGGGGTAGGGCAGCCCCAGCATTTT.

The J gene is TRBJ2-7, the V gene TRBV3-1 (or the pseudogene TRBV3-2); D is perhaps TRBD1 (5 bases). V was clipped by 0 bases and J by 3 bases, with 15 bases between them. The CDR3 is 16 amino acids. Germline V CDR1 and CDR2: LGHDT, YNNKEL (reference sequence). CDR3 amino acids: CASSQDGAALGYEQYF. As DNA, the CDR3 is TGTGCCAGCAGCCAAGATGGGGCTGCCCTAGGCTACGAGCAGTACTTC.

This clone was seen a handful of times. The gene calls are TRBV18 and TRBJ1-1; D unclear. Germline CDR1 is KGHSH and CDR2 is LQKENI. Trimming left V 6 bases short and J 2 bases short, with 4 bases between. The CDR3 covers 11 residues. The CDR3 nucleotides are TGTGCCAGCTCTCCTAACACTGAAGCTTTCTTT. Amino acid sequence: CASSPNTEAFF.

V is TRBV6-5 and J is TRBJ1-6; 9 positions match TRBD1. The CDR3 runs 16 residues. V lost 2 bases to trimming and J lost 8 bases; unmatched junction nucleotides: 7. The germline CDR1 and CDR2 sequences are MNHEY and SVGAGI. In nucleotides, the CDR3 is TGTGCCAGCAGTTACGGTTCCGGGACAGGGTATTCACCCCTCCACTTT. Protein product: CASSYGSGTGYSPLHF.

The chain carries TRBV30 and TRBJ1-2; D gene unclear. The CDR3 length is 11 residues. CDR1 and CDR2 from the germline V gene are GTSNPN and SVGIG (reference sequence). V shed 3 bases and J shed 4 bases, with 6 bases lying between them. The CDR3 reads CAWRSGYGYTF. The CDR3 DNA sequence: TGTGCCTGGAGGTCTGGCTATGGCTACACCTTC.

This chain connects TRBV5-1 to TRBJ2-7; no clear D gene. Trimming took 4 bases from V and 0 from J, leaving 17 bases between them. Germline CDR1 reads SGHRS; CDR2 reads YFSETQ. CDR3 length: 16 amino acids. The chain's CDR3 is CASSLRTVLSSYEQYF. Written as DNA, the CDR3 is TGCGCCAGCAGCCTGAGGACCGTGTTGAGCTCCTACGAGCAGTACTTC.

The V call is TRBV2, the J call TRBJ2-1; D uncertain. This CDR3 is built from 12 residues. Trimming removed 3 bases from V and 6 bases from J, with 6 bases in between. Per germline, CDR1 SNHLY and CDR2 FYNNEI. The DNA of the CDR3 is TGTGCCAGCAGTGATGGTGTCAATGAGCAGTTCTTC. Its translation: CASSDGVNEQFF.

The gene calls are TRBV29-1 and TRBJ2-3; 9 bases are shared with TRBD2. The germline V gene has CDR1 SQVTM and CDR2 ANQGSEA. V dropped 3 bases and J dropped 6; count of bases not matched to a gene: 19. There are 18 residues in the CDR3. Here the CDR3 DNA reads TGCAGCGTTGATGCGCGCTATTTTTTGCGGGGGGGTACCGATACGCAGTATTTT. Its protein is CSVDARYFLRGGTDTQYF.

The rearrangement uses TRBV11-2 and TRBJ1-3; D remains unclear. The CDR3 contains 14 residues. The germline V and J ends were trimmed by 6 bases and 6 bases, with 15 bases remaining between them. Germline CDR1 reads SGHAT; CDR2 reads FQNNGV. CDR3 sequence reads: CASSYHGILNTIYF. The DNA for the CDR3 is TGTGCCAGCAGTTACCACGGGATTCTAAACACCATATATTTT.

This clone was found a few times. This rearrangement joins TRBV18 to TRBJ2-1; D perhaps matches TRBD1 (5 bases). The germline V gene has CDR1 KGHSH and CDR2 LQKENI. The CDR3 extends over 14 amino acids. The V gene lost 0 bases and the J gene lost 3 bases, with 6 bases spanning the gap. As DNA, the CDR3 is TGTGCCAGCTCACCACCCACAGGCTACAATGAGCAGTTCTTC. Translation: CASSPPTGYNEQFF.

The chain combines TRBV5-1 with TRBJ1-3; TRBD1 might be the D (5 bases). The CDR3 spans 17 residues. From germline, CDR1 is SGHRS and CDR2 YFSETQ. V was clipped by 4 bases and J by 3 bases, with 20 bases between them. The CDR3 protein is CASSRDPPSRSGNTIYF. CDR3 sequence (DNA): TGCGCCAGCAGCCGGGACCCCCCCAGCCGGAGTGGAAACACCATATATTTT. Combining the CDR3 with reference TRBV5-1 and TRBJ1-3 gives the whole variable domain KAGVTQTPRYLIKTRGQQVTLSCSPISGHRSVSWYQQTPGQGLQFLFEYFSETQRNKGNFPGRFSGRQFSNSRSEMNVSTLELGDSALYLCASSRDPPSRSGNTIYFGEGSWLTVV.

V is TRBV30 and J is TRBJ2-1, with 10 bases that match TRBD2. The CDR3 has 14 residues. The V gene's germline CDR1 is GTSNPN and CDR2 SVGIG (reference sequence). The J segment lost 6 bases and the V segment lost 3 bases, leaving 5 bases of the junction unmatched. CDR3 residues: CAWSPLAGFNEQFF. The CDR3 DNA reads as TGTGCCTGGAGCCCACTAGCGGGGTTCAATGAGCAGTTCTTC.

This clone has a single count. This chain connects TRBV3-1 (or the pseudogene TRBV3-2) to TRBJ2-7; D tentatively reads TRBD1 or TRBD2 (6 bases each). V lost 4 bases and J lost 1, with 14 bases in between. CDR1 and CDR2 (germline): LGHDT, YNNKEL (reference sequence). This CDR3 comprises 15 residues. CDR3 protein: CASSRIRGPSYEQYF. The CDR3 DNA is TGTGCCAGCAGCCGAATTCGGGGGCCGTCCTACGAGCAGTACTTC.

The genes are TRBV7-2 and TRBJ1-6, with D tentatively TRBD1 (5 bases). Germline V CDR1 and CDR2: SGHTA, FQGNSA. Deletions cut 1 base from V and 9 bases from J, with 7 bases between. The CDR3 is 13 amino acids. The CDR3 sequence is CASSLDGTSPLHF. In nucleotides, the CDR3 is TGTGCCAGCAGCTTAGACGGGACTTCACCCCTCCACTTT.

This clone was detected only a few times. This CDR3 reads CSARQTRQDTQYF. CDR3 in DNA: TGCAGCGCCCGACAAACGAGACAAGATACGCAGTATTTT. The genes are TRBV29-1 and TRBJ2-3; D is unclear. Trimming cost V 7 bases and J 5 bases, with 16 bases left between them. The germline V gene has CDR1 SQVTM and CDR2 ANQGSEA. This CDR3 comprises 13 residues.

As to this clone: One base separates it from a far larger clone, so it is likely a read error. Other DNA sequences within the sample encode an identical CDR3. This sequence joins TRBV5-1 and TRBJ2-7; D may be TRBD2 (5 bases). The CDR3 has 15 amino acids. The V gene's germline CDR1 is SGHRS and CDR2 YFSETQ. The ends were cut back, 0 bases at V and 2 bases at J, with 12 bases in the middle. CDR3 in DNA: TGCGCCAGCAGCTTGGGCGGGCTCCCTACCTACGAGCAGTACTTC. Translation gives CASSLGGLPTYEQYF.